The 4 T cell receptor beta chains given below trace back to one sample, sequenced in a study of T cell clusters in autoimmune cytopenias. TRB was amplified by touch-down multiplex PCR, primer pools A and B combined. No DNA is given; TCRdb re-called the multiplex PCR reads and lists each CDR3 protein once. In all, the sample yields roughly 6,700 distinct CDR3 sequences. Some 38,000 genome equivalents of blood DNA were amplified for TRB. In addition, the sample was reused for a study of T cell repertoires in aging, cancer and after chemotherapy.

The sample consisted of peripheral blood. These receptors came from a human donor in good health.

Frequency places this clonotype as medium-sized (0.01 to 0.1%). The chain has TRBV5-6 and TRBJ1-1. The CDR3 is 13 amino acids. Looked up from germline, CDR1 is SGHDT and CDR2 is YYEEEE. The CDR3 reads CASSLPLAREAFF.

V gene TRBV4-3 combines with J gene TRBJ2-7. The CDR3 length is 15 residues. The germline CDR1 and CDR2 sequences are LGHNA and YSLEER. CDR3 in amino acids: CASSRLDGSGYEQYF.

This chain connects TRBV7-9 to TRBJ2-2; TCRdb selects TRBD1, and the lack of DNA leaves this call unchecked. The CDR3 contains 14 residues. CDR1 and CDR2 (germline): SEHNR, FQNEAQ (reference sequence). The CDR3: CASSKQGVTGELFF.

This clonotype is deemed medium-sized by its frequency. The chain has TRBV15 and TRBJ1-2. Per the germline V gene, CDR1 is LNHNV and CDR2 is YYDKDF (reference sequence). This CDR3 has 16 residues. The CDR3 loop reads CATSRGRGVVAGGYTF.